This T cell receptor (beta chain) emerged from a study of OX40 agonist ivuxolimab in advanced cancers. Clones were read by immunoSEQ multiplex PCR, and TCRdb kept only the in-frame ones, dropping some. The sample shows about 45,000 clones, 70% to 90% of them seen only once. This clone has just one count. Sample: CD4+ or CD8+ T cells sorted from blood, taken in a trial of the OX40 agonist ivuxolimab. This sequence originates from an adult with an advanced solid tumor such as melanoma, head and neck, liver or kidney cancer.

CDR3 sequence: CASSSFYEQYF. For the CDR3, the DNA is TGTGCCAGCAGTTCTTTCTACGAGCAGTACTTC. The chain employs TRBV6-5 and TRBJ2-7, with D hard to call. Germline V gene lookup returns CDR1 MNHEY and CDR2 SVGAGI. The CDR3 is 11 amino acids. The V and J ends lost 4 bases and 3 bases respectively, with 4 bases between them.